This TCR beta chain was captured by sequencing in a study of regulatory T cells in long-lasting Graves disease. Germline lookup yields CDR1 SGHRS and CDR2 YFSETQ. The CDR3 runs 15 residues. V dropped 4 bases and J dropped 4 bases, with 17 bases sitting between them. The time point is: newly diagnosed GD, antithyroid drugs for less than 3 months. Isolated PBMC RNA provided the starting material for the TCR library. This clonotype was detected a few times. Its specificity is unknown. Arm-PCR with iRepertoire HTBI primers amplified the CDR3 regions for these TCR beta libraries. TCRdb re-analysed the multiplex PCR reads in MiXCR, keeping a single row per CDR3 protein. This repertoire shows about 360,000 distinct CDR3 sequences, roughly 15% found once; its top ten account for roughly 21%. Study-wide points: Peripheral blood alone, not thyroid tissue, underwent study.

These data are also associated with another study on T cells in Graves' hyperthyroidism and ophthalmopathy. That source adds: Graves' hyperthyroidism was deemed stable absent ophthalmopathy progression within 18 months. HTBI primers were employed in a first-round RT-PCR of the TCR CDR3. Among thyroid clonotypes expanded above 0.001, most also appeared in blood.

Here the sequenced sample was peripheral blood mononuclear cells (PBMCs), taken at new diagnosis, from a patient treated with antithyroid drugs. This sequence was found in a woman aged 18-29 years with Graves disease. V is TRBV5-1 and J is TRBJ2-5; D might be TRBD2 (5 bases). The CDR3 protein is CASSPARTRGETQYF. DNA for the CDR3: TGCGCCAGCAGCCCCGCCCGCACACGGGGAGAGACCCAGTACTTC.